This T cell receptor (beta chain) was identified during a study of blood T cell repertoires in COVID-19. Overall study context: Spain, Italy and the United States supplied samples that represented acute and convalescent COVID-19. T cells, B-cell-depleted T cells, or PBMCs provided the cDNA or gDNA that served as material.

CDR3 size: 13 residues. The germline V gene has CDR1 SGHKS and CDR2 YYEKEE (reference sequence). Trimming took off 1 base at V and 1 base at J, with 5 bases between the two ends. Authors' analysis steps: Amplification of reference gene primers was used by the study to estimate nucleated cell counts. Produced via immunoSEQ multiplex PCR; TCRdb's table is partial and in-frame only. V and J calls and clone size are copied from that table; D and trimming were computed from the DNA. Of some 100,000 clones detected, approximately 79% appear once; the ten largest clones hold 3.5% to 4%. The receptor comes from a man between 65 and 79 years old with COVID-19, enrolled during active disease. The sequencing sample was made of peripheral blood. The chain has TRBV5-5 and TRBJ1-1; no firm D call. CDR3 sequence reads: CASSLFQNTEAFF. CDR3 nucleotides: TGTGCCAGCAGCTTGTTTCAGAACACTGAAGCTTTCTTT.